These 27 T cell receptor beta chains share one sample of origin, sequenced in a study of spatial heterogeneity in lung cancer. Time point specified: sample taken at primary tumor resection. Via MiXCR, TCRdb re-called the 5' RACE reads, giving one row per CDR3 protein. The data hold 2,500 to 4,000 distinct CDR3 sequences, with around 3.3% observed a single time. The material was lung tissue, obtained at surgery. The receptors stem from a human donor with early-stage non-small cell lung cancer.

There are many counts of this clonotype. This beta chain represents an off-target read in a library built for alpha chains; its size is of limited meaning. The chain joins TRBV7-6 to TRBJ2-7; the D gene is possibly TRBD1 (6 bases). There are 13 residues in the CDR3. Germline values: CDR1 SGHVS, CDR2 FNYEAQ. Trimming shortened V by 5 bases and J by 5 bases, and 13 bases separated the two germline ends. In DNA form, the CDR3 reads TGTGCCAGCAGCACCCCTTACAGGGACGAGCAGTACTTC. Its translation is CASSTPYRDEQYF.

This clonotype was counted many times. This beta chain was picked up by a library intended for alpha chains and is off target, so its count carries little meaning. The rearrangement uses TRBV7-2 and TRBJ2-2; D is unresolved. V lost 7 bases to trimming and J lost 2 bases, with 17 bases between them. This CDR3 spans 16 amino acids. Germline V gene sequence: CDR1 SGHTA, CDR2 FQGNSA. The CDR3 DNA sequence: TGTGCCAGCACCACAAAACGGGTATTCAACACCGGGGAGCTGTTTTTT. This gives the protein CASTTKRVFNTGELFF.

By proportion, this clonotype is medium-sized (0.01 to 0.1%). Found in a library prepared for alpha chains, this beta chain is an off-target read, and its abundance has little meaning. The gene calls are TRBV29-1 and TRBJ2-1; 7 nucleotides line up with TRBD1. CDR1 and CDR2 (germline): SQVTM, ANQGSEA. The V gene end was trimmed by 2 bases and the J gene end by 1 base; junction bases not matched to a gene: 8. CDR3 size: 16 residues. The CDR3 nucleotides read TGCAGCGTTGAATCATCGGACAGGCGATCCTACAATGAGCAGTTCTTC. This sequence encodes CSVESSDRRSYNEQFF.

Ten or more counts support this clonotype. Because this beta chain is a stray read in a library intended to capture alpha chains, its abundance should not be given much weight. The J gene is TRBJ1-2, the V gene TRBV5-1; D might be TRBD1 (5 bases). V was trimmed by 4 bases and J by 4 bases, leaving 14 bases between them. Germline V gene sequence: CDR1 SGHRS, CDR2 YFSETQ. This CDR3 spans 14 amino acids. The CDR3 DNA reads as TGCGCCAGCAGCCCGCCAGGGTTGGGCTATGGCTACACCTTC. Translated: CASSPPGLGYGYTF.

Sample share makes this clonotype medium-sized (0.01 to 0.1%). This beta chain came through as a stray read in a library set up for alpha chains, and its size says little. V is TRBV27 and J is TRBJ2-1, with 10 positions matching TRBD1. Trimming at V came to 6 bases and at J to 0 bases, leaving 8 bases not matched to a gene. The CDR3 runs to 17 residues. Germline values: CDR1 MNHEY, CDR2 SMNVEV (reference sequence). In DNA, the CDR3 is TGTGCCAGCAGAGGGACAGGGGCTATAAGCTCCTACAATGAGCAGTTCTTC. It translates to CASRGTGAISSYNEQFF.

This clonotype was detected ten times or more. With the library built for alpha chains, this beta chain is off target and its frequency is not meaningful. The chain carries TRBV7-2 and TRBJ2-7; 8 bases map to TRBD2. The V gene end was trimmed by 0 bases and the J gene end by 4 bases; junction bases not matched to a gene: 5. CDR1 and CDR2 (germline): SGHTA, FQGNSA. This CDR3 comprises 15 residues. The CDR3 loop is CASSLAPSGGYEQYV. The CDR3 DNA reads as TGTGCCAGCAGCTTAGCGCCCAGCGGGGGATACGAGCAGTACGTC.

This clonotype was observed at least ten times. This beta chain is an unintended read in a library built for alpha chains; its size means little. The J gene is TRBJ1-4, the V gene TRBV5-6; the D is unclear. Per germline, CDR1 SGHDT and CDR2 YYEEEE. The CDR3 length is 13 residues. The ends were cut back, 1 base at V and 8 bases at J, with 9 bases in the middle. The CDR3 region has the DNA TGTGCCAGCAGCTTGTCTAGCCAGGAAAAACTGTTTTTT. It is translated as CASSLSSQEKLFF.

This clonotype rates as medium-sized. In a library made to pick up alpha chains, this beta chain is a stray read with a size that means little. This rearrangement joins TRBV3-1 to TRBJ2-2, with D maybe TRBD1 (6 bases). The CDR3 runs to 17 residues. The ends were cut back, 5 bases at V and 4 bases at J, with 20 bases in the middle. The germline CDR1 and CDR2 sequences are LGHDT and YNNKEL (reference sequence). The CDR3 nucleotides are TGTGCCAGCAGCACCACAGGGTTGATGGTTTCCACCGGGGAGCTGTTTTTT. Translating it yields CASSTTGLMVSTGELFF.

Judged by abundance, this clonotype is large. The library was built for alpha chains, so this beta chain is an off-target read and its size means little. The V call is TRBV19, the J call TRBJ1-5; D is perhaps TRBD1 (5 bases). CDR1 is LNHDA, CDR2 SQIVND, per germline (reference sequence). CDR3 size: 15 residues. The germline V and J ends were trimmed by 7 bases and 3 bases, with 16 bases remaining between them. CDR3 DNA: TGTGCCAGTACCCTAGGGACGGCTGACAATCAGCCCCAGCATTTT. It yields the protein CASTLGTADNQPQHF. Full variable domain (rest looked up from reference TRBV19 and TRBJ1-5): DGGITQSPKYLFRKEGQNVTLSCEQNLNHDAMYWYRQDPGQGLRLIYYSQIVNDFQKGDIAEGYSVSREKKESFPLTVTSAQKNPTAFYLCASTLGTADNQPQHFGDGTRLSIL.

At least ten counts were recorded for this clonotype. Because this beta chain is a stray read in a library intended to capture alpha chains, its abundance should not be given much weight. The CDR3 nucleotides read TGTGCCAGCAGCACCCCCGGGACAGGGGATCAGAGGAACACTGAAGCTTTCTTT. Translation gives CASSTPGTGDQRNTEAFF. V gene TRBV9 combines with J gene TRBJ1-1, with 10 nucleotides matching TRBD1. This CDR3 is built from 18 residues. Trimming took 4 bases from V and 1 from J; bases not matched to a gene: 13. Germline V lookup: CDR1 SGDLS, CDR2 YYNGEE.

By share of the sample, this clonotype is medium-sized. Within a library made for alpha chains, this beta chain is off target, and its count is uninformative. The chain uses TRBV2 and TRBJ2-1; no clear D gene. V gave up 2 bases and J gave up 8 bases, with 13 bases separating them. Germline V gene sequence: CDR1 SNHLY, CDR2 FYNNEI. The CDR3 sequence is 14 residues long. The CDR3 here is CASSEFGPRDEQFF. The DNA of the CDR3 is TGTGCCAGCAGTGAATTCGGACCCCGGGATGAGCAGTTCTTC.

By share of the sample, this clonotype is medium-sized. This beta chain slipped into a library made for alpha chains as a stray read, so its size is not meaningful. This chain connects TRBV9 to TRBJ2-3, with 7 bases identical to TRBD2. The CDR3 length is 15 residues. Trimming removed 0 bases from V and 4 bases from J; junction bases left unmatched: 5. CDR1 is SGDLS and CDR2 is YYNGEE in the germline V gene. CDR3 sequence (DNA): TGTGCCAGCAGCGTAGATGTTGGGGGGGCAGATACGCAGTATTTT. It translates to CASSVDVGGADTQYF.

For this clonotype: This beta chain is an off-target read within a library intended for alpha chains, so its frequency means little. CDR3 loop: CASARGGANEKLFF. The CDR3 region has the DNA TGCGCCAGCGCTCGTGGAGGGGCTAATGAAAAACTGTTTTTT. V usage is TRBV5-1 and J usage is TRBJ1-4; weak D call: TRBD1 (5 bases). The CDR3 length is 14 residues. V gave up 7 bases and J gave up 3 bases, with 13 bases separating them. CDR1 is SGHRS, CDR2 YFSETQ, per germline.

This clonotype was counted at least ten times. Being off target in a library aimed at alpha chains, this beta chain has a size of little meaning. The chain couples TRBV6-5 to TRBJ2-2; maybe TRBD2 (6 bases). The germline CDR1 and CDR2 sequences are MNHEY and SVGAGI. Trimming removed 5 bases at V and 5 bases at J, with 12 bases between. The CDR3 extends over 14 amino acids. CDR3 sequence reads: CASSGWGETGELFF. CDR3 bases: TGTGCCAGCAGTGGATGGGGGGAAACCGGGGAGCTGTTTTTT.

This clonotype counts as medium-sized. With the library built for alpha chains, this beta chain is off target and its frequency is not meaningful. The chain joins TRBV6-5 to TRBJ2-5; 9 positions agree with TRBD2. V lost 6 bases to trimming and J lost 2 bases; unmatched junction nucleotides: 7. Germline V CDR1 and CDR2: MNHEY, SVGAGI. The CDR3 totals 15 residues. The CDR3 sequence is CASRVSGGRQETQYF. The CDR3 nucleotides read TGTGCCAGCAGGGTCAGCGGGGGGAGGCAAGAGACCCAGTACTTC.

This clonotype was counted many times. For a library built for alpha chains, this beta chain is a stray read; little rests on its size. The chain combines TRBV27 with TRBJ1-2; D is unresolved. The CDR3 length is 14 residues. V was pared by 7 bases and J by 7 bases, with 19 bases between. Germline V gives CDR1 MNHEY, CDR2 SMNVEV (reference sequence). In nucleotides, the CDR3 is TGTGCCAGCACCCACGGATCGGGGATTGGTGGCTACACCTTC. Translated, it gives CASTHGSGIGGYTF.

This clonotype was detected many times. A library made for alpha chains picked up this beta chain off target, so its size means little. The rearrangement links TRBV28 to TRBJ2-7; TRBD2 is a possible D gene (6 bases). Trimming cost V 5 bases and J 3 bases, with 17 bases left between them. Per the germline V gene, CDR1 is MDHEN and CDR2 is SYDVKM. The CDR3 consists of 15 residues. The CDR3 is CASSHAAMGGYEQYV. As DNA, the CDR3 is TGTGCCAGCAGTCACGCAGCCATGGGGGGCTACGAGCAGTACGTC.

By share, this clonotype ranks as medium-sized. This beta chain lies outside the target of a library built for alpha chains; its clone size means little. This rearrangement joins TRBV6-2 or TRBV6-3 to TRBJ2-3; 8 nucleotides align to TRBD2. This CDR3 spans 15 amino acids. The junction had 3 bases not matched to a gene; V was cut back by 1 base and J by 3 bases. Germline CDR1 is MNHEY and CDR2 is SVGEGT. DNA for the CDR3: TGTGCCAGCAGTTACTGGCGGGGGGTAACAGATACGCAGTATTTT. The encoded protein is CASSYWRGVTDTQYF.

By its share, this clonotype is medium-sized. The size of this beta chain means little, since it is a stray read in a library made for alpha chains. This rearrangement joins TRBV7-9 to TRBJ2-3; tentative D call: TRBD1 (6 bases). The CDR3 spans 15 residues. CDR1 is SEHNR and CDR2 is FQNEAQ in the germline V gene (reference sequence). The V gene lost 4 bases and the J gene lost 2 bases, with 13 bases spanning the gap. The CDR3 nucleotides are TGTGCCAGCAGCTCCGGTCAGGGGCTCACAGATACGCAGTATTTT. Its protein is CASSSGQGLTDTQYF.

Only a few counts were recorded for this clonotype. This beta chain is an off-target read within a library intended for alpha chains, so its frequency means little. V gene TRBV20-1 combines with J gene TRBJ2-3, with D tentatively TRBD2 (7 bases). CDR1 and CDR2 from the germline V gene are DFQATT and SNEGSKA (reference sequence). The CDR3 loop spans 13 amino acids. V was cut by 6 bases and J by 9 bases, with 19 bases left in between. The CDR3 protein is CSAGAGNTGTQYF. The CDR3 DNA follows: TGCAGTGCGGGAGCGGGGAATACAGGGACGCAGTATTTT.

As regards this clonotype: Since it is a stray read in a library aimed at alpha chains, this beta chain has a size that is not meaningful. The gene calls are TRBV6-1 and TRBJ1-6; no clear D gene. From germline, CDR1 is MNHNS and CDR2 SASEGT. CDR3 length: 16 residues. Trimming took off 1 base at V and 10 bases at J, with 17 bases between the two ends. The CDR3 is CASSEGPQLGGSPLHF. CDR3 DNA sequence: TGTGCCAGCAGTGAAGGGCCCCAATTGGGTGGATCACCCCTCCACTTT.

This clonotype is termed medium-sized. With the library built for alpha chains, this beta chain is off target and its frequency is not meaningful. This rearrangement joins TRBV6-1 to TRBJ1-1, with D perhaps matching TRBD1 (6 bases). V was shortened by 7 bases and J by 1 base, with 13 bases between the two germline ends. Germline CDR1 reads MNHNS; CDR2 reads SASEGT. This CDR3 spans 14 amino acids. The CDR3 loop is CASKDGGPNTEAFF. CDR3 nucleotides: TGTGCCAGCAAGGATGGGGGGCCGAACACTGAAGCTTTCTTT.

By sample share, this clonotype is medium-sized. The size of this beta chain means little, since it is a stray read in a library made for alpha chains. The gene calls are TRBV5-1 and TRBJ2-5; TRBD2 agrees at 10 bases. After removal of 0 bases from V and 4 bases from J, the junction contained 6 bases not matched to a gene. The CDR3 is 16 residues long. Germline CDR1 reads SGHRS; CDR2 reads YFSETQ. The CDR3 here is CASSLAGTSVPETQYF. CDR3 nucleotide sequence: TGCGCCAGCAGCTTGGCCGGGACTAGCGTTCCAGAGACCCAGTACTTC.

This clonotype was picked up many times. This beta chain was picked up by a library intended for alpha chains and is off target, so its count carries little meaning. The chain recombines TRBV6-5 with TRBJ2-7; 7 nucleotides line up with TRBD1. This CDR3 is built from 13 residues. Germline CDR1 reads MNHEY; CDR2 reads SVGAGI. Trimming cost V 8 bases and J 5 bases; bases outside gene matches: 9. For the CDR3, the DNA is TGTGCCAGCGGTAATACAGGGGCGGACGAGCAGTACTTC. It encodes CASGNTGADEQYF.

This clonotype is judged medium-sized. This beta chain appears as a stray read in a library generated for alpha chains; its size is not informative. The CDR3 DNA reads as TGCGCCAGCAGCCAAGATCCAGCCTCAGAGACCCAGTACTTC. This codes for CASSQDPASETQYF. J is TRBJ2-5 and V is TRBV4-3, with unresolved D. This CDR3 comprises 14 residues. CDR1 is LGHNA, CDR2 YSLEER, per germline. V lost 0 bases and J 4 bases, leaving 9 bases between the germline ends.

By share, this clonotype ranks as medium-sized. This beta chain is a stray sequence in a library constructed for alpha chains; its clone size is not meaningful. This chain connects TRBV20-1 to TRBJ1-1; 9 bases are shared with TRBD1. V was clipped by 5 bases and J by 4 bases; unmatched bases: 5. Germline V gives CDR1 DFQATT, CDR2 SNEGSKA (reference sequence). The CDR3 spans 13 residues. As DNA, the CDR3 is TGCAGTGCTCCCAGACAGGGGGGCACTGAAGCTTTCTTT. Residues: CSAPRQGGTEAFF.

This clonotype is labeled medium-sized (0.01 to 0.1%). The size of this beta chain means little, since it is a stray read in a library made for alpha chains. The gene calls are TRBV5-4 and TRBJ2-7, with no clear D. Germline CDR1 is SGHNT and CDR2 is YYREEE (reference sequence). The V and J ends lost 7 bases and 6 bases respectively, with 11 bases between them. This CDR3 spans 11 amino acids. DNA for the CDR3: TGTGCCAGCGGCCTAGGTCTCGAGCAGTACTTC. This translates into CASGLGLEQYF.